The next 11 T cell receptor beta chains were all read from a single sample in a study of blood T cell repertoires in COVID-19. Sequencing was performed with immunoSEQ multiplex PCR; in TCRdb, only in-frame clones are kept and a portion is missing. The sample lists tens of thousands of clones; about four fifths were seen once. Material: peripheral blood. All receptors come from a man aged 65 to 79 with COVID-19, enrolled during active disease.

The V and J genes are TRBV29-1 and TRBJ2-2, with 10 bases identical to TRBD1. Germline-derived CDR1 and CDR2 are SQVTM and ANQGSEA. The CDR3 contains 15 residues. The V segment lost 0 bases and the J segment 5 bases; nucleotides outside the gene matches: 3. Written as DNA, the CDR3 is TGCAGCGTTGAAGATGACAGGGGGCGAACCGGGGAGCTGTTTTTT. Amino acid sequence: CSVEDDRGRTGELFF.

J is TRBJ1-4 and V is TRBV6-6; 10 bases map to TRBD1. CDR1 MNHNY and CDR2 SVGAGI come from the germline V gene (reference sequence). V lost 6 bases to trimming and J lost 5 bases; unmatched junction nucleotides: 6. The CDR3 contains 15 residues. The CDR3 loop is CASSHRTGGNEKLFF. CDR3 in DNA: TGTGCCAGCAGCCATCGGACAGGGGGAAATGAAAAACTGTTTTTT.

The chain has TRBV30 and TRBJ1-6; 7 positions match TRBD1. The V and J ends lost 2 bases and 10 bases, in that order; junction bases with no gene match: 8. The length of the CDR3 is 14 residues. Germline CDR1 GTSNPN, CDR2 SVGIG (reference sequence). CDR3 loop: CAWSSQGSWSPLHF. In DNA form, the CDR3 reads TGTGCCTGGAGTTCACAGGGGTCTTGGTCACCCCTCCACTTT.

This clone has just a few counts. The rearrangement links TRBV11-2 to TRBJ1-5; D uncertain. The V end was cut by 1 base, the J end by 1 base, with 5 bases between. The germline V gene has CDR1 SGHAT and CDR2 FQNNGV. This CDR3 has 14 residues. The CDR3 reads CASSLGQSNQPQHF. DNA for the CDR3: TGTGCCAGCAGCTTAGGCCAGAGCAATCAGCCCCAGCATTTT.

The chain carries TRBV5-4 and TRBJ1-2, with D possibly being TRBD1 (5 bases). The CDR3 runs to 13 residues. Germline loops: CDR1 SGHNT, CDR2 YYREEE (reference sequence). V was pared by 4 bases and J by 2 bases, with 9 bases between. The DNA of the CDR3 is TGTGCCAGCAGCATCGACAGAAACTATGGCTACACCTTC. The encoded protein is CASSIDRNYGYTF.

In its sample, this clone was seen once. This rearrangement joins TRBV4-3 to TRBJ2-3; D remains unclear. Trimming removed 2 bases at V and 2 bases at J, with 8 bases between. CDR1 and CDR2 (germline): LGHNA, YSLEER. There are 14 residues in the CDR3. CDR3 residues: CASSQLASTDTQYF. The CDR3 DNA reads TGCGCCAGCAGCCAATTGGCATCCACAGATACGCAGTATTTT.

The J gene is TRBJ1-1, the V gene TRBV28, with 7 positions matching TRBD1. CDR3 length: 13 amino acids. Germline V gene data show CDR1 as MDHEN and CDR2 as SYDVKM. Trimming removed 5 bases from V and 5 bases from J; junction bases left unmatched: 5. CDR3 sequence: CASSQGVRTEAFF. DNA for the CDR3: TGTGCCAGCAGTCAGGGGGTGAGGACTGAAGCTTTCTTT.

The genes are TRBV19 and TRBJ1-6; 8 nucleotides agree with TRBD1. Germline CDR1 LNHDA, CDR2 SQIVND (reference sequence). CDR3 length: 14 amino acids. After removal of 4 bases from V and 14 bases from J, the junction contained 10 bases not matched to a gene. This CDR3 is CASSTGQEKMTLHF. In nucleotides, the CDR3 is TGTGCCAGTAGTACGGGACAGGAAAAAATGACCCTCCACTTT.

The chain links TRBV28 to TRBJ2-5; D not resolved. The V and J ends lost 1 base and 1 base respectively, with 7 bases between them. The germline V gene has CDR1 MDHEN and CDR2 SYDVKM. The CDR3 totals 14 residues. The CDR3 DNA reads TGTGCCAGCAGTTTATTTCAGTTCCAAGAGACCCAGTACTTC. Encoded protein: CASSLFQFQETQYF.

The chain joins TRBV11-3 to TRBJ1-1, with D tentatively TRBD1 (5 bases). The length of the CDR3 is 13 residues. V lost 3 bases and J lost 1, with 6 bases in between. Looked up from germline, CDR1 is SGHNT and CDR2 is YENEEA. CDR3 residues: CASSFQGNTEAFF. CDR3 in DNA: TGTGCCAGCAGCTTCCAGGGGAACACTGAAGCTTTCTTT.

J is TRBJ2-3 and V is TRBV6-5; D uncertain. The CDR3 runs 14 residues. Trimming shortened V by 8 bases and J by 2 bases, and 14 bases separated the two germline ends. The V gene's germline CDR1 is MNHEY and CDR2 SVGAGI. CDR3 coding DNA: TGTGCCAGCTTTACCGGAGAAAACACAGATACGCAGTATTTT. It yields the protein CASFTGENTDTQYF.